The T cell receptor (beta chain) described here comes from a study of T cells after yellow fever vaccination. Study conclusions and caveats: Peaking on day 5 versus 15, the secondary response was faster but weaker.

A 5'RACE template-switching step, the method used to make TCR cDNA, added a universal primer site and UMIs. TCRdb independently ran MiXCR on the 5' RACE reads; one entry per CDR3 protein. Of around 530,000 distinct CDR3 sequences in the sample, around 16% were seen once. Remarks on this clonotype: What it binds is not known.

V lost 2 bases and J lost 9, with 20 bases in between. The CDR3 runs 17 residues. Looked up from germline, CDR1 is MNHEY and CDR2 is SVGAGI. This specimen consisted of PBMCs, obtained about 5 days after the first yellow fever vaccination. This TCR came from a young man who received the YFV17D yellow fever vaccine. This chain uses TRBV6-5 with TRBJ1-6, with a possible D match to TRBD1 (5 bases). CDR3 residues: CASSYTRKGHHLSPLHF. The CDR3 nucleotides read TGTGCCAGCAGTTACACTAGAAAAGGACATCACCTTTCACCCCTCCACTTT.